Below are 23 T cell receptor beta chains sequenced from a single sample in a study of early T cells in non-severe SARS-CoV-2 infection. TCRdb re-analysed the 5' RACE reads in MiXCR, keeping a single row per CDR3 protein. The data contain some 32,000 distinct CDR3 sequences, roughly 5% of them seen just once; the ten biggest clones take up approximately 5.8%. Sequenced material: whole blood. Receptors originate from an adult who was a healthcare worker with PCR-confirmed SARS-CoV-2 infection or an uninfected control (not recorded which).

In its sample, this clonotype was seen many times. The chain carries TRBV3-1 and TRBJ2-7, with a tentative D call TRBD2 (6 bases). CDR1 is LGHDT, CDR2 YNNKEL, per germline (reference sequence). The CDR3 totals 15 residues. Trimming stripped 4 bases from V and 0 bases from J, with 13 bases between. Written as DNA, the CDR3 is TGTGCCAGCAGCCGCCCTACCGGGAGCTCCTACGAGCAGTACTTC. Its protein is CASSRPTGSSYEQYF.

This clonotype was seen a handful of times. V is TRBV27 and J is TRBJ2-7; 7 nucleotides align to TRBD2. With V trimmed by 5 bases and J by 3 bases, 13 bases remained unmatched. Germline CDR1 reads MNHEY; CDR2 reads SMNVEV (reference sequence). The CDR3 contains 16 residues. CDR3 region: CASSPLGGREFYEQYF. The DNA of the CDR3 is TGTGCCAGCAGTCCCCTGGGAGGGCGGGAGTTCTACGAGCAGTACTTC.

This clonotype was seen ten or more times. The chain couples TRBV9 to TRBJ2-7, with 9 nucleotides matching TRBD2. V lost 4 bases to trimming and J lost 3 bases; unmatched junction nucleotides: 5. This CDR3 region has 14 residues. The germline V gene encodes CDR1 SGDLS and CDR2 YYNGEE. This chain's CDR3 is CASSPIAGDYEQYF. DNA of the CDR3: TGTGCCAGCAGCCCAATAGCGGGAGACTACGAGCAGTACTTC.

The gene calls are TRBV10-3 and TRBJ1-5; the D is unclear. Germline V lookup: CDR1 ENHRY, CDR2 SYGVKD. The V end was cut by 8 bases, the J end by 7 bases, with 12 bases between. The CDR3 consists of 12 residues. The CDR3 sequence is CAIGDSFQPQHF. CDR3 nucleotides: TGTGCCATCGGAGATTCTTTCCAGCCCCAGCATTTT.

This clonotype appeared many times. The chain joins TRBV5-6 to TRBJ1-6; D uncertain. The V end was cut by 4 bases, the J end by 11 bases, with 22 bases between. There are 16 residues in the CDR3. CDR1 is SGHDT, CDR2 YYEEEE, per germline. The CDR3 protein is CASSLSGWSLHTPLHF. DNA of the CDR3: TGTGCCAGCAGCCTCTCTGGATGGTCCCTCCATACACCCCTCCACTTT.

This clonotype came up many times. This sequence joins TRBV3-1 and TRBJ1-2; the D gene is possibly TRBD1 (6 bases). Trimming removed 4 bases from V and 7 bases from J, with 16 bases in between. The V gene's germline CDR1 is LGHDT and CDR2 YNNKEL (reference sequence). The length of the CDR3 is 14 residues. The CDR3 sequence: CASSRSDRAAGYTF. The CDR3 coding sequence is TGTGCCAGCAGCCGTTCGGACAGAGCGGCTGGCTACACCTTC.

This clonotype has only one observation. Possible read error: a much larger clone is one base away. CDR3 DNA sequence: TGTGCCAACAGTCCCCCCTTCACAGATACGCAGTATTTT. Its translation is CANSPPFTDTQYF. The genes are TRBV2 and TRBJ2-3; no firm D call. CDR1 is SNHLY, CDR2 FYNNEI, per germline. This CDR3 is built from 13 residues.

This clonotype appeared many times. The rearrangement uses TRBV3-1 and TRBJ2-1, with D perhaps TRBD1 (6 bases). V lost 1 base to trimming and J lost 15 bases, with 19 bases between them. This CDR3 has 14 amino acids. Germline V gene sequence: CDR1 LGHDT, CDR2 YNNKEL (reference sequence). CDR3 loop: CASSQGGHGLGAFF. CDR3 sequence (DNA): TGTGCCAGCAGCCAAGGGGGACATGGGCTAGGGGCGTTCTTC.

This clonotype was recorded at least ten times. The CDR3 nucleotides read TGTGCCAGCAGCTTCCCAGGGGCACACACAGATACGCAGTATTTT. Translation gives CASSFPGAHTDTQYF. V usage is TRBV5-4 and J usage is TRBJ2-3, with D possibly TRBD1 on 6 matching bases. V shed 2 bases and J shed 2 bases, with 12 bases lying between them. Germline-derived CDR1 and CDR2 are SGHNT and YYREEE (reference sequence). The CDR3 consists of 15 residues. Based on the CDR3 plus reference TRBV5-4 and TRBJ2-3, the full variable domain is ETGVTQSPTHLIKTRGQQVTLRCSSQSGHNTVSWYQQALGQGPQFIFQYYREEENGRGNFPPRFSGLQFPNYSSELNVNALELDDSALYLCASSFPGAHTDTQYFGPGTRLTVL.

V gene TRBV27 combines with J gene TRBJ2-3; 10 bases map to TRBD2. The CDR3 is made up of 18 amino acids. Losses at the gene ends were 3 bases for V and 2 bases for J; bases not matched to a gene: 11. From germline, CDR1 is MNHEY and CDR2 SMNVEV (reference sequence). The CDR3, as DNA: TGTGCCAGCAGTTTGGGGGTTTTCGGGACTAGCGCCACAGATACGCAGTATTTT. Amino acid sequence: CASSLGVFGTSATDTQYF.

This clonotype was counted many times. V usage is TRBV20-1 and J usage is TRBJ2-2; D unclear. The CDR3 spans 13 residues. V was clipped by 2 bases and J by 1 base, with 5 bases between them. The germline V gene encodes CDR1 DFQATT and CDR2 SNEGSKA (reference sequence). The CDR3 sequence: CSARRQNTGELFF. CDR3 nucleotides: TGCAGTGCTAGAAGGCAGAACACCGGGGAGCTGTTTTTT.

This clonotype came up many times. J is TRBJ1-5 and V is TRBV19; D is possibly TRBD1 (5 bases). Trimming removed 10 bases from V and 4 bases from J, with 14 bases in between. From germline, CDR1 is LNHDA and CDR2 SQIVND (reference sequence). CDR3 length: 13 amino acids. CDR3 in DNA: TGTGCCACCCGACAGCAAGGGAATCAGCCCCAGCATTTT. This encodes CATRQQGNQPQHF.

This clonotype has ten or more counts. This CDR3 is CASNRGQEYSGANVLTF. The CDR3 DNA is TGTGCCAGCAACCGGGGACAGGAGTACTCTGGGGCCAACGTCCTGACTTTC. The chain carries TRBV6-1 and TRBJ2-6; 8 bases map to TRBD1. This CDR3 is built from 17 residues. The junction had 8 bases not matched to a gene; V was cut back by 7 bases and J by 0 bases. Germline values: CDR1 MNHNS, CDR2 SASEGT.

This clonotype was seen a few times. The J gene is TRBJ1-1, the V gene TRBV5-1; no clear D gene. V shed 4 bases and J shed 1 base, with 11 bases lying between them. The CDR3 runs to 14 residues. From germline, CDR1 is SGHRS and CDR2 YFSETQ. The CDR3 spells CASSKGRSNTEAFF. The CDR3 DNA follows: TGCGCCAGCAGCAAAGGCCGGTCGAACACTGAAGCTTTCTTT.

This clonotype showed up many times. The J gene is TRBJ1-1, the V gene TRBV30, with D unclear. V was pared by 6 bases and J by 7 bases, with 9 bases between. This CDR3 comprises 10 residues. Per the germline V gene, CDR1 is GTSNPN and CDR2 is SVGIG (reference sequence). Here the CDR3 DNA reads TGTGCCTGTGACGGTTGTGAAGCTTTCTTT. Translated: CACDGCEAFF.

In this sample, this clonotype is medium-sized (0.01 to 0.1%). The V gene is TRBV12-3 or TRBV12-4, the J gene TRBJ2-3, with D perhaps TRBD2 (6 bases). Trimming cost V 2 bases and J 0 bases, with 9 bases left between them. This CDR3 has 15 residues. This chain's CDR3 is CASSLLAGSTDTQYF. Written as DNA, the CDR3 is TGTGCCAGCAGTTTATTGGCGGGAAGCACAGATACGCAGTATTTT.

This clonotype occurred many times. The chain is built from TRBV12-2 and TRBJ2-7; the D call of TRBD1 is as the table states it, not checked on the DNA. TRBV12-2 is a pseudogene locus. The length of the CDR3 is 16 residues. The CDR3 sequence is CASRLAWDGWSYEQYF. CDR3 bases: TGTGCAAGTCGCTTAGCCTGGGACGGTTGGTCCTACGAGCAGTACTTC.

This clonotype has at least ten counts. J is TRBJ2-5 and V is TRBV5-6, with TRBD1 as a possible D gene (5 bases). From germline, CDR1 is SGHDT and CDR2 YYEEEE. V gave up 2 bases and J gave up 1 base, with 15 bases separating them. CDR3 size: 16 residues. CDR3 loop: CASSFRGAALQETQYF. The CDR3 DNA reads TGTGCCAGCAGCTTTCGTGGGGCGGCGCTCCAAGAGACCCAGTACTTC.

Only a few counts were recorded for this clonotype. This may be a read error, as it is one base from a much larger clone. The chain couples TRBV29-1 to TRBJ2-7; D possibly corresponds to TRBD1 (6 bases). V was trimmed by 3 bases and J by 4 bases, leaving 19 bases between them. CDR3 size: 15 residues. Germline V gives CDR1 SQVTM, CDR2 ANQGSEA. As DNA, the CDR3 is TGCAGCGTTGAGAAACAGGGACGCACCCGATACGAGCAGTACTTC. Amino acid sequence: CSVEKQGRTRYEQYF.

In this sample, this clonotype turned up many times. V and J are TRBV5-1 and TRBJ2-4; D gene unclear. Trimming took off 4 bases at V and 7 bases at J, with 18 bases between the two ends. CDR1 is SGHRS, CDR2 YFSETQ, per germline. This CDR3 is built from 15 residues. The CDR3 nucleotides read TGCGCCAGCAGCCCTGGTGGCCAGCAAGGGAACATTCAGTACTTC. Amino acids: CASSPGGQQGNIQYF.

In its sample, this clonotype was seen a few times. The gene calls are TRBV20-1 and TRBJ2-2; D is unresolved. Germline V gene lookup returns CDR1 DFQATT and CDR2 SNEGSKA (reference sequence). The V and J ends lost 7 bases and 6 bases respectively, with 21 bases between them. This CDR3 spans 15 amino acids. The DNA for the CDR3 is TGCAGTGTTGCCCCCACCCTAAGATCCGCCGGGGAGCTGTTTTTT. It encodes CSVAPTLRSAGELFF.

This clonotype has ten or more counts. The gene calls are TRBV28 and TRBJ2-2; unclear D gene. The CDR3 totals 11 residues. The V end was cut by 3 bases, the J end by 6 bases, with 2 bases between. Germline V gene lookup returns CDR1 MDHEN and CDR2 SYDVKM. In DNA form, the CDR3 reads TGTGCCAGCAGTTTGGCCGGGGAGCTGTTTTTT. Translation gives CASSLAGELFF.

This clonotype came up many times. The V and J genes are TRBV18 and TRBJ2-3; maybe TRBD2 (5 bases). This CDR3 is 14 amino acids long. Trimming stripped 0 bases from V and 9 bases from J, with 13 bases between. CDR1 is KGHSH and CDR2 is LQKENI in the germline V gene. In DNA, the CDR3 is TGTGCCAGCTCACCACCGTTTGGTGGAGGAACGCAGTATTTT. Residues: CASSPPFGGGTQYF. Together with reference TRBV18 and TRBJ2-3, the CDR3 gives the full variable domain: NAGVMQNPRHLVRRRGQEARLRCSPMKGHSHVYWYRQLPEEGLKFMVYLQKENIIDESGMPKERFSAEFPKEGPSILRIQQVVRGDSAAYFCASSPPFGGGTQYFGPGTRLTVL.